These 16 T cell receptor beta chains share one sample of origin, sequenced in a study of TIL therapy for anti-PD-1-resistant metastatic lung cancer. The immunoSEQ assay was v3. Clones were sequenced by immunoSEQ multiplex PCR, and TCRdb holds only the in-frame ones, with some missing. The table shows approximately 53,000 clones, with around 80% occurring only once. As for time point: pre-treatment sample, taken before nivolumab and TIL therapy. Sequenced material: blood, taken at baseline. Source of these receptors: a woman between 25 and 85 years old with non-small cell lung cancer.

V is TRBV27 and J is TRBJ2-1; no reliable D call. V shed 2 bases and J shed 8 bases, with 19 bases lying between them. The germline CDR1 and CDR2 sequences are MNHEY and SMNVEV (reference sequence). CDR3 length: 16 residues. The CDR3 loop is CASSLVGEKWMYEQFF. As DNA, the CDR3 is TGTGCCAGCAGTTTAGTTGGTGAGAAATGGATGTATGAGCAGTTCTTC.

CDR3 sequence reads: CASSYLENYGYTF. The CDR3, as DNA: TGTGCCAGCAGTTACCTAGAGAACTATGGCTACACCTTC. The chain links TRBV6-6 to TRBJ1-2; D unclear. Trimming cost V 2 bases and J 2 bases, with 6 bases left between them. Germline assignment: CDR1 MNHNY and CDR2 SVGAGI (reference sequence). CDR3 length: 13 amino acids.

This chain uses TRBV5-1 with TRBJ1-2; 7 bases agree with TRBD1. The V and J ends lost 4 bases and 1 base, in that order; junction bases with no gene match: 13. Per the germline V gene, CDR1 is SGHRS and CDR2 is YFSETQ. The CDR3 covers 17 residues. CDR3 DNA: TGCGCCAGCAGCCCGGGCCTGGACAGGCCTAATAACTATGGCTACACCTTC. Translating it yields CASSPGLDRPNNYGYTF. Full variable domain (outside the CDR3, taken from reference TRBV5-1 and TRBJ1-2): KAGVTQTPRYLIKTRGQQVTLSCSPISGHRSVSWYQQTPGQGLQFLFEYFSETQRNKGNFPGRFSGRQFSNSRSEMNVSTLELGDSALYLCASSPGLDRPNNYGYTFGSGTRLTVV.

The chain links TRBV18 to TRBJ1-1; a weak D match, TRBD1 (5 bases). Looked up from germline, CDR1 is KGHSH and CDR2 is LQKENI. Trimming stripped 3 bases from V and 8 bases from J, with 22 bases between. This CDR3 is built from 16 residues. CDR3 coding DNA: TGTGCCAGCTCACCCTCTCGGGACCGCAGGAGCCTAGAAGCTTTCTTT. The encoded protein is CASSPSRDRRSLEAFF.

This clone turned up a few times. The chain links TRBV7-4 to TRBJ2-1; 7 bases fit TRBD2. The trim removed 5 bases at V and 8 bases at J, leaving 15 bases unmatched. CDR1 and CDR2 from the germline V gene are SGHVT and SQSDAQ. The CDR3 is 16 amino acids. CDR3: CASSPRRREYVDEQFF. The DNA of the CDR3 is TGTGCCAGCAGCCCCCGGCGGCGGGAGTATGTTGATGAGCAGTTCTTC.

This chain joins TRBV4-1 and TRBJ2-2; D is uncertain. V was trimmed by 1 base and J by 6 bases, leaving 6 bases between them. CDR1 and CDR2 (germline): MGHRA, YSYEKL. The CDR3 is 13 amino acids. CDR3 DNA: TGCGCCAGCAGCCAAGGTTTGCCCGGGGAGCTGTTTTTT. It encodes CASSQGLPGELFF.

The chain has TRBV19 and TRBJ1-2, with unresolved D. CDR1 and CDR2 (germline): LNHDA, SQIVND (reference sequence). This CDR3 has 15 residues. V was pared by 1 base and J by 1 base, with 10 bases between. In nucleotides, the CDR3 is TGTGCCAGTAGTATAGGGAGTGGCAGTAACTATGGCTACACCTTC. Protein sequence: CASSIGSGSNYGYTF.

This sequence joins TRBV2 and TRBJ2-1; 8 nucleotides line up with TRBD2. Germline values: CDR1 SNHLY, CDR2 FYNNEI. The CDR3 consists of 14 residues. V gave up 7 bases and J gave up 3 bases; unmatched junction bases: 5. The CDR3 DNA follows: TGTGCCAGCACTATCAGCGGGAGCTACAATGAGCAGTTCTTC. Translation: CASTISGSYNEQFF.

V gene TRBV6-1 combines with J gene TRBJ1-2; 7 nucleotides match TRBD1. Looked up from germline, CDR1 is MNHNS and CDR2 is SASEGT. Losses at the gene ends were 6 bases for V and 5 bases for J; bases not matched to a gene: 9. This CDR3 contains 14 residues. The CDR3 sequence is CASSLGTDFYGYTF. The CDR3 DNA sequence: TGTGCCAGCAGCCTCGGGACAGACTTTTATGGCTACACCTTC.

The CDR3 loop reads CAWPGQGGQPQHF. The CDR3 nucleotides are TGTGCCTGGCCGGGACAGGGTGGGCAGCCCCAGCATTTT. The chain is built from TRBV30 and TRBJ1-5, with TRBD1 matching over 9 bases. CDR1 is GTSNPN and CDR2 is SVGIG in the germline V gene (reference sequence). The CDR3 extends over 13 amino acids. The ends lost 5 bases at V and 7 bases at J; junction bases unmatched: 6.

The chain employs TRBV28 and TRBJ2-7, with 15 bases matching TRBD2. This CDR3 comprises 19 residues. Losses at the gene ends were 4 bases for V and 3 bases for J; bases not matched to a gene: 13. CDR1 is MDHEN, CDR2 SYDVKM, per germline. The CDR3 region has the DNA TGTGCCAGCAGTTCCACCCCTGGACTAGCGGGAGGGAGGTTCTACGAGCAGTACTTC. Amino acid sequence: CASSSTPGLAGGRFYEQYF.

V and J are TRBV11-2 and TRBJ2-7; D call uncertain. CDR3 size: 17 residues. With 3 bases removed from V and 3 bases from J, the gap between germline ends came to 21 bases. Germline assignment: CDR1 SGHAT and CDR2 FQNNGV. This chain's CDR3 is CASSFGIVGGYLYEQYF. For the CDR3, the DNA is TGTGCCAGCAGCTTTGGAATTGTGGGCGGTTACCTCTACGAGCAGTACTTC.

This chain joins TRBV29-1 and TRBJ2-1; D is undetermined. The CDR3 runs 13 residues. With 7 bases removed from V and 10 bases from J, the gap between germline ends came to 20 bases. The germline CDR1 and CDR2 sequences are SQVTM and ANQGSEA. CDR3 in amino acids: CSGNSGPVGEQFF. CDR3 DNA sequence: TGCAGCGGCAACTCGGGCCCAGTCGGCGAGCAGTTCTTC.

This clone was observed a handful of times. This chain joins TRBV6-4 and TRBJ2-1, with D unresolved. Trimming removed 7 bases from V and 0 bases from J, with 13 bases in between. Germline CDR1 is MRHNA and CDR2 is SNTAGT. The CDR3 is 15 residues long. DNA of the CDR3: TGTGCCAGCACCTTGACTCCTAGCTCCTACAATGAGCAGTTCTTC. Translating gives CASTLTPSSYNEQFF.

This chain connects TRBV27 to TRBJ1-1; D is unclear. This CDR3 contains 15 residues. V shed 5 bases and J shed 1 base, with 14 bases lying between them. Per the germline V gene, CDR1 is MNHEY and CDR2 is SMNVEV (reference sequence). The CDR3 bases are TGTGCCAGCAGTCCCGGACCCACTTGGAACACTGAAGCTTTCTTT. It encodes CASSPGPTWNTEAFF.

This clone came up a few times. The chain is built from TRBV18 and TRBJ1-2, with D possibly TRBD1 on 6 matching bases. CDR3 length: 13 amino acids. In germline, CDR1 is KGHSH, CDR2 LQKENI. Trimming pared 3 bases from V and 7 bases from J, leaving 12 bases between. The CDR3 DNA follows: TGTGCCAGCTCACCGGACAGTCTAGCTGGCTACACCTTC. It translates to CASSPDSLAGYTF.